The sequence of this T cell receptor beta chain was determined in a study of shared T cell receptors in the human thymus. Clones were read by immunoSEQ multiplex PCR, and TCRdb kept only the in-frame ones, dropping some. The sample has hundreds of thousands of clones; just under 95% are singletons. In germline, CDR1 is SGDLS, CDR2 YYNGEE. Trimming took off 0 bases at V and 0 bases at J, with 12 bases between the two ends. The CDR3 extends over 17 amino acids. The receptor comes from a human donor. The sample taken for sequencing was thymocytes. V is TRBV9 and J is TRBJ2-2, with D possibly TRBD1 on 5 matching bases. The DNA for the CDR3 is TGTGCCAGCAGCGTAGTTGGTGGGGCCGCGAACACCGGGGAGCTGTTTTTT. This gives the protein CASSVVGGAANTGELFF.